This TCR beta chain was observed in a study of blood T cell repertoires in COVID-19. Study-level background: The United States, Italy and Spain supplied acute and convalescent COVID-19 samples. PBMCs, B-cell-depleted T cells, or T cells provided the cDNA or gDNA that made up the material.

Trimming left V 4 bases short and J 5 bases short, with 14 bases between. The CDR3 contains 14 residues. CDR1 is SEHNR, CDR2 FQNEAQ, per germline (reference sequence). Original handling: Reference gene primer amplification yielded estimated nucleated cell counts. Produced via immunoSEQ multiplex PCR; TCRdb's table is partial and in-frame only. V, J and clone size are taken as reported in that table, and D and trimming were inferred from the DNA itself. The sample has about 34,000 clones, about 80% seen once. This TCR came from a woman between 65 and 79 years old with acute or convalescent COVID-19. The specimen was peripheral blood. V and J are TRBV7-9 and TRBJ2-5; D is perhaps TRBD1 (6 bases). This CDR3 reads CASSYDGGRETQYF. Written as DNA, the CDR3 is TGTGCCAGCAGCTATGATGGGGGCAGGGAGACCCAGTACTTC.